What follows are 20 T cell receptor beta chains derived from one specimen sequenced in a study of T-cell memory formation after mild COVID-19. TCRdb recomputed calls from the 5' RACE reads with MiXCR, one row per CDR3 protein. The repertoire holds about 130,000 distinct CDR3 sequences, about 5.9% seen once, with roughly 2% in the top ten. Sample: PBMCs or a T cell subset sorted from them (not recorded which). All receptors derive from an adult woman who had mild COVID-19 (a few samples of this study predate the infection). Cell type and time point are not known.

Many counts were recorded for this clonotype. The chain uses TRBV2 and TRBJ1-2, with D unclear. The CDR3 is 14 residues long. The V gene lost 5 bases and the J gene lost 0 bases, with 10 bases spanning the gap. From germline, CDR1 is SNHLY and CDR2 FYNNEI. CDR3 in amino acids: CASSLGRTNYGYTF. The DNA for the CDR3 is TGTGCCAGCAGTTTGGGTCGAACTAACTATGGCTACACCTTC.

This chain links TRBV12-3 or TRBV12-4 with TRBJ1-1; unclear D gene. V was pared by 2 bases and J by 0 bases, with 7 bases between. The CDR3 spans 14 residues. This CDR3 reads CASSLPGVNTEAFF. CDR3 nucleotides: TGTGCCAGCAGTTTACCGGGAGTGAACACTGAAGCTTTCTTT.

This clonotype appeared many times. The chain has TRBV6-6 and TRBJ2-7; 11 positions match TRBD2. The junction had 4 bases not matched to a gene; V was cut back by 6 bases and J by 0 bases. This CDR3 has 15 residues. Per germline, CDR1 MNHNY and CDR2 SVGAGI (reference sequence). The CDR3: CASRRGTSGSYEQYF. DNA for the CDR3: TGTGCCAGCAGGCGCGGGACTAGCGGCTCCTACGAGCAGTACTTC.

This clonotype appeared many times. The chain is built from TRBV2 and TRBJ1-5; 10 bases agree with TRBD1. The CDR3 totals 15 residues. In germline, CDR1 is SNHLY, CDR2 FYNNEI. V trimming: 6 bases; J trimming: 6 bases; junction bases outside the gene matches: 8. Written as DNA, the CDR3 is TGTGCCAGCAGCGGGGACAGGGGCCTGGGTCAGCCCCAGCATTTT. Translated, it gives CASSGDRGLGQPQHF.

This clonotype was detected a few times. The chain has TRBV12-3 or TRBV12-4 and TRBJ1-4, with D perhaps matching TRBD1 (5 bases). The CDR3 runs to 14 residues. Trimming shortened V by 4 bases and J by 4 bases, and 10 bases separated the two germline ends. CDR3 sequence: CASSSRQLNEKLFF. CDR3 DNA sequence: TGTGCCAGCAGTTCGCGACAGCTTAATGAAAAACTGTTTTTT.

The chain uses TRBV7-2 and TRBJ1-4; maybe TRBD1 (5 bases). Trimming took 1 base from V and 2 from J, leaving 11 bases between them. CDR3 size: 16 residues. Germline V gene sequence: CDR1 SGHTA, CDR2 FQGNSA. The CDR3 sequence is CASSLGGRSTNEKLFF. The CDR3 DNA sequence: TGTGCCAGCAGCTTAGGGGGCCGCAGTACTAATGAAAAACTGTTTTTT.

The chain combines TRBV12-3 or TRBV12-4 with TRBJ1-4; the D gene is possibly TRBD1 (5 bases). The CDR3 is 17 amino acids. The ends were cut back, 3 bases at V and 7 bases at J, with 21 bases in the middle. CDR3: CASSFGRSKGDGEKLFF. The CDR3 region has the DNA TGTGCCAGCAGTTTCGGCAGGTCAAAAGGGGACGGTGAAAAACTGTTTTTT.

This clonotype was seen repeatedly, ten times or more. The V and J genes are TRBV5-1 and TRBJ2-3; 7 nucleotides match TRBD2. Unmatched junction bases numbered 10, after V lost 3 bases and J lost 3 bases. Per the germline V gene, CDR1 is SGHRS and CDR2 is YFSETQ. The CDR3 is made up of 16 amino acids. This chain's CDR3 is CASSYLGGYWTDTQYF. CDR3 coding DNA: TGCGCCAGCAGCTACCTCGGGGGGTATTGGACAGATACGCAGTATTTT.

The chain joins TRBV6-5 to TRBJ1-5; D call uncertain. The CDR3 spans 12 residues. CDR1 and CDR2 (germline): MNHEY, SVGAGI. The V and J ends lost 8 bases and 4 bases respectively, with 9 bases between them. The CDR3 here is CASRTGNQPQHF. DNA for the CDR3: TGTGCCAGCCGGACGGGGAATCAGCCCCAGCATTTT.

The J gene is TRBJ2-3, the V gene TRBV29-1; 10 nucleotides agree with TRBD2. Germline trimming cut 7 bases from V and 3 bases from J; bases unmatched to any gene: 13. The germline gives CDR1 SQVTM, CDR2 ANQGSEA. The CDR3 length is 16 residues. The CDR3 nucleotides read TGCAGCGCCTCCCTCACCACTAGCGGGATGACAGATACGCAGTATTTT. Translated, it gives CSASLTTSGMTDTQYF.

Concerning this clonotype: Relative to the germline gene, one junction end is altered; a read error may explain this. The genes are TRBV4-2 and TRBJ2-1; TRBD2 agrees at 12 bases. CDR1 and CDR2 from the germline V gene are LGHNA and YNFKEQ. This CDR3 has 17 residues. CDR3 coding DNA: TGTTCCAGCAGCCAGGGTTCGCTAGCGGGGGGGCTAAATGAGCAGTTCTTC. Its protein is CSSSQGSLAGGLNEQFF.

This clonotype has a handful of counts. The CDR3 sequence: CASSYVGLAPTDTQYF. For the CDR3, the DNA is TGTGCCAGCAGTTACGTGGGACTAGCCCCCACAGATACGCAGTATTTT. This chain uses TRBV6-2 or TRBV6-3 with TRBJ2-3; 9 bases line up with TRBD2. This CDR3 is 16 amino acids long. In germline, CDR1 is MNHEY, CDR2 SVGEGT. With 2 bases clipped from V and 2 bases from J, the junction kept 5 bases outside the gene matches.

The V call is TRBV6-1, the J call TRBJ1-2; 9 positions match TRBD1. Losses at the gene ends were 7 bases for V and 4 bases for J; bases not matched to a gene: 4. This CDR3 spans 13 amino acids. Germline assignment: CDR1 MNHNS and CDR2 SASEGT. The CDR3, as DNA: TGTGCCAGCAATGGACAGGGGCGCTATGGCTACACCTTC. Residues: CASNGQGRYGYTF.

The chain joins TRBV12-3 or TRBV12-4 to TRBJ2-1; 10 nucleotides agree with TRBD1. The junction had 8 bases not matched to a gene; V was cut back by 10 bases and J by 2 bases. The CDR3 sequence is 15 residues long. As DNA, the CDR3 is TGTGCCAACAGGGACAGGGGTCGAACCTACAATGAGCAGTTCTTC. This translates into CANRDRGRTYNEQFF.

V usage is TRBV5-1 and J usage is TRBJ1-1, with 12 bases identical to TRBD1. The CDR3 runs to 19 residues. Germline trimming cut 2 bases from V and 4 bases from J; bases unmatched to any gene: 15. From germline, CDR1 is SGHRS and CDR2 YFSETQ. The CDR3 here is CASSFSRPGTGGGITEAFF. The CDR3 nucleotides are TGCGCCAGCAGCTTTAGTAGGCCCGGGACAGGGGGCGGAATCACTGAAGCTTTCTTT.

The chain employs TRBV7-2 and TRBJ2-7; D remains unclear. Deletions cut 5 bases from V and 3 bases from J, with 5 bases between. The CDR3 length is 11 residues. Germline assignment: CDR1 SGHTA and CDR2 FQGNSA. CDR3 DNA sequence: TGTGCCAGCAGCATCAGCTACGAGCAGTACTTC. It specifies CASSISYEQYF.

This clonotype was observed a handful of times. The gene calls are TRBV7-2 and TRBJ1-2; the match to TRBD1 covers 7 bases. The CDR3 extends over 15 amino acids. The V segment lost 3 bases and the J segment 4 bases; nucleotides outside the gene matches: 8. Germline CDR1 SGHTA, CDR2 FQGNSA. The CDR3 loop is CASSLYGTDGYGYTF. DNA for the CDR3: TGTGCCAGCAGCTTGTACGGGACAGACGGCTATGGCTACACCTTC. Supplemented by reference TRBV7-2 and TRBJ1-2, the full variable domain reads GAGVSQSPSNKVTEKGKDVELRCDPISGHTALYWYRQSLGQGLEFLIYFQGNSAPDKSGLPSDRFSAERTGGSVSTLTIQRTQQEDSAVYLCASSLYGTDGYGYTFGSGTRLTVV.

This clonotype occurred a few times. The chain is built from TRBV5-5 and TRBJ2-3, with TRBD2 matching over 8 bases. Trimming cost V 4 bases and J 5 bases; bases outside gene matches: 6. The CDR3 contains 14 residues. Germline CDR1 is SGHKS and CDR2 is YYEKEE (reference sequence). CDR3: CASSPGTRGDTQYF. In DNA, the CDR3 is TGTGCCAGCAGCCCCGGGACTAGGGGAGATACGCAGTATTTT. Based on the CDR3 plus reference TRBV5-5 and TRBJ2-3, the full variable domain is DAGVTQSPTHLIKTRGQQVTLRCSPISGHKSVSWYQQVLGQGPQFIFQYYEKEERGRGNFPDRFSARQFPNYSSELNVNALLLGDSALYLCASSPGTRGDTQYFGPGTRLTVL.

This clonotype was seen many times. This chain uses TRBV30 with TRBJ1-5; D is unresolved. There are 15 residues in the CDR3. Trimming removed 7 bases at V and 5 bases at J, with 21 bases between. Germline V gene sequence: CDR1 GTSNPN, CDR2 SVGIG (reference sequence). The CDR3 nucleotides are TGTGCCTTCCTGATGAAGGGAGTAGCGGATCAGCCCCAGCATTTT. Residues: CAFLMKGVADQPQHF.

In its sample, this clonotype was seen a few times. The chain uses TRBV4-1 and TRBJ2-5, with D possibly being TRBD1 (6 bases). Germline CDR1 MGHRA, CDR2 YSYEKL. Trimming took 3 bases from V and 3 from J, leaving 17 bases between them. The CDR3 loop spans 16 amino acids. In DNA, the CDR3 is TGCGCCAGCAGCCACTTGTCGAGGCAGGGGAAAGAGACCCAGTACTTC. This encodes CASSHLSRQGKETQYF.